What follows describes a single T cell receptor beta chain. Germline is not matched at one junction end, which may reflect a read error. These data belong to a study of blood T cells in healthy people across ages. Germline V gene sequence: CDR1 DFQATT, CDR2 SNEGSKA (reference sequence). This CDR3 is 14 amino acids long. PCR was performed a second time for about 7 to 11 cycles using a sample-barcoded 5' primer and a J-beta primer mix. One entry per CDR3 protein, called by TCRdb with MiXCR from the 5' RACE reads. The sample records over 950,000 distinct CDR3 sequences, less than 45% being singletons. Sample: blood. The TCR sequence derives from a man between 18 and 35 years old in good health. This chain joins TRBV20-1 and TRBJ2-4; D is undetermined. Written as DNA, the CDR3 is TGCAGTGTTAGAGAGTTTGGGCCCAAAAACATTCAGTACTTC. Translating gives CSVREFGPKNIQYF.